What follows describes a single T cell receptor beta chain. Its antigen is undetermined. Data came from immunoSEQ multiplex PCR; TCRdb stores just in-frame clones and leaves some out. The profile shows roughly 2.2 million clones, just under 95% of them singletons. This sample was included in a study of shared clonotypes between healthy human individuals. Study-wide context: A couple of women and a few men aged 18 to 49 served as donors.

CDR1 and CDR2 (germline): SNHLY, FYNNEI. The CDR3 is 14 amino acids. Trimming removed 6 bases from V and 4 bases from J, with 15 bases in between. Broader study findings: When compared with the clonotypes that were shared by all four sorted-subset donors, the non-shared clonotypes turned out to have lower generation probabilities.

This TCR was recovered from a man aged 18 to 30 in good health. Some clones in this sample may be carry-over from other donors' samples. The V gene is TRBV2, the J gene TRBJ1-2; D not certain. What was sequenced was naive CD4+ T cells from PBMCs. Subset specified: CD45RA+ positively selected. The DNA for the CDR3 is TGTGCCAGCAGCGAATGGACGGCCTTCTATGGCTACACCTTC. This encodes CASSEWTAFYGYTF.